One and the same sample provided the 30 T cell receptor beta chains below, sequenced in a study of T cells after yellow fever vaccination. One entry per CDR3 protein results from TCRdb running MiXCR on the 5' RACE reads. This sample carries fewer than 500,000 distinct CDR3 sequences, 15% to 20% of them seen once, and the ten largest clones take roughly a sixth. The sample here was PBMCs, taken before the yellow fever booster vaccination. The source of these receptors is a man younger than 30 who received the YFV17D yellow fever vaccine.

The chain joins TRBV5-1 to TRBJ2-2; D unclear. Trimming took 0 bases from V and 5 from J, leaving 11 bases between them. CDR3 length equals 15 residues. Germline V gene lookup returns CDR1 SGHRS and CDR2 YFSETQ. The CDR3, as DNA: TGCGCCAGCAGCTTGGGCCGGATTCTGACCGGGGAGCTGTTTTTT. Protein product: CASSLGRILTGELFF.

The V gene is TRBV13, the J gene TRBJ2-3; maybe TRBD2 (6 bases). Germline V gives CDR1 PRHDT, CDR2 FYEKMQ (reference sequence). Between the trimmed V and J ends, which lost 5 bases and 5 bases, there was a span of 14 bases. The CDR3 consists of 14 residues. CDR3 region: CASSPRGSLDTQYF. The CDR3 coding sequence is TGTGCCAGCAGCCCCCGGGGGAGCTTAGATACGCAGTATTTT. Supplemented by reference TRBV13 and TRBJ2-3, the full variable domain reads AAGVIQSPRHLIKEKRETATLKCYPIPRHDTVYWYQQGPGQDPQFLISFYEKMQSDKGSIPDRFSAQQFSDYHSELNMSSLELGDSALYFCASSPRGSLDTQYFGPGTRLTVL.

This clonotype was picked up a small number of times. This CDR3 is CASSSSGAGVNEQFF. For the CDR3, the DNA is TGTGCCAGCAGCTCATCGGGGGCCGGGGTGAATGAGCAGTTCTTC. This chain joins TRBV12-3 or TRBV12-4 and TRBJ2-1; possibly TRBD1 or TRBD2 for D (6 bases each). The CDR3 consists of 15 residues. The ends were cut back, 6 bases at V and 7 bases at J, with 19 bases in the middle.

This clonotype was seen more than once but under ten times. The CDR3 is CASSLGPGSSTDTQYF. CDR3 sequence (DNA): TGTGCCAGCAGCTTAGGCCCAGGTTCTAGCACAGATACGCAGTATTTT. This chain uses TRBV7-2 with TRBJ2-3; D not resolved. CDR1 and CDR2 (germline): SGHTA, FQGNSA. Trimming pared 1 base from V and 0 bases from J, leaving 11 bases between. The CDR3 has 16 amino acids. The full variable domain, completed using reference TRBV7-2 and TRBJ2-3, is GAGVSQSPSNKVTEKGKDVELRCDPISGHTALYWYRQSLGQGLEFLIYFQGNSAPDKSGLPSDRFSAERTGGSVSTLTIQRTQQEDSAVYLCASSLGPGSSTDTQYFGPGTRLTVL.

This chain connects TRBV12-3 or TRBV12-4 to TRBJ2-5; 7 positions agree with TRBD2. This CDR3 contains 13 residues. V trimming: 3 bases; J trimming: 3 bases; junction bases outside the gene matches: 1. CDR3 protein: CASSFGTKETQYF. As DNA, the CDR3 is TGTGCCAGCAGTTTCGGGACTAAAGAGACCCAGTACTTC.

The rearrangement links TRBV4-3 to TRBJ2-2; D remains ambiguous. Germline V lookup: CDR1 LGHNA, CDR2 YSLEER. V was shortened by 2 bases and J by 5 bases, with 9 bases between the two germline ends. The CDR3 is made up of 14 amino acids. The CDR3 region is CASSQRLGTGELFF. The CDR3 region has the DNA TGCGCCAGCAGCCAACGTCTTGGGACCGGGGAGCTGTTTTTT.

This chain links TRBV20-1 with TRBJ2-1, with 16 bases that match TRBD2. Germline CDR1 reads DFQATT; CDR2 reads SNEGSKA (reference sequence). J lost 8 bases, V lost 6 bases, and 10 bases had no gene match. CDR3 length: 16 residues. In DNA, the CDR3 is TGCAGTGCCCCACCGGGACTAGCGGGGGGGCACCATGAGCAGTTCTTC. Amino acid sequence: CSAPPGLAGGHHEQFF.

V usage is TRBV7-2 and J usage is TRBJ2-7, with a weak D call TRBD1 (6 bases). The CDR3 is 12 residues long. Trimming removed 5 bases at V and 7 bases at J, with 12 bases between. The germline CDR1 and CDR2 sequences are SGHTA and FQGNSA. The CDR3 DNA reads TGTGCCAGCAGCACTTACAGGGAGGAGCAGTACTTC. Its protein is CASSTYREEQYF.

This clonotype has ten or more counts. This chain links TRBV7-2 with TRBJ2-5; D is possibly TRBD2 (6 bases). The CDR3 loop spans 15 amino acids. V was pared by 6 bases and J by 1 base, with 15 bases between. Germline V gene lookup returns CDR1 SGHTA and CDR2 FQGNSA. CDR3 nucleotide sequence: TGTGCCAGCAGTCGCAGGATGGGGGGCCAAGAGACCCAGTACTTC. Translated, it gives CASSRRMGGQETQYF.

This clonotype was counted many times. The CDR3 DNA follows: TGCAGTGCCAAGGACAGGGTGGCGGGATCTGGTGGCTCACCCCTCCACTTT. It yields the protein CSAKDRVAGSGGSPLHF. The chain links TRBV20-1 to TRBJ1-6; 8 positions match TRBD1. CDR1 and CDR2 from the germline V gene are DFQATT and SNEGSKA (reference sequence). CDR3 size: 17 residues. V trimming: 6 bases; J trimming: 10 bases; junction bases outside the gene matches: 20.

This clonotype was counted a few times. The chain joins TRBV5-1 to TRBJ2-7, with 8 bases aligning to TRBD1. This CDR3 spans 14 amino acids. After removal of 4 bases from V and 3 bases from J, the junction contained 6 bases not matched to a gene. Germline CDR1 and CDR2: SGHRS and YFSETQ. CDR3 amino acids: CASSPMTGDYEQYV. The CDR3 nucleotides read TGCGCCAGCAGCCCCATGACAGGGGACTACGAGCAGTACGTC.

This clonotype was seen a handful of times. This chain links TRBV5-1 with TRBJ2-7; TRBD1 matches at 8 bases. From germline, CDR1 is SGHRS and CDR2 YFSETQ. V lost 0 bases, J lost 5 bases, and 4 bases stayed unmatched. This CDR3 has 14 amino acids. CDR3 nucleotides: TGCGCCAGCAGCTTGGGGACAGGGATCGACGAGCAGTACGTC. Translated: CASSLGTGIDEQYV.

This sequence joins TRBV4-2 and TRBJ1-2; D not certain. This CDR3 region has 14 residues. V lost 0 bases to trimming and J lost 2 bases, with 7 bases between them. CDR1 and CDR2 from the germline V gene are LGHNA and YNFKEQ. The CDR3 DNA reads TGTGCCAGCAGCCAAGAGTTTCTCAACTATGGCTACACCTTC. Its protein product is CASSQEFLNYGYTF.

This clonotype has only a few counts. The chain recombines TRBV14 with TRBJ1-4; D is undetermined. The CDR3 runs to 13 residues. V was pared by 1 base and J by 7 bases, with 7 bases between. Germline V gene sequence: CDR1 SGHDN, CDR2 FVKESK. The CDR3 reads CASSQGLAEKLFF. The DNA for the CDR3 is TGTGCCAGCAGCCAAGGGTTGGCTGAAAAACTGTTTTTT.

This clonotype showed up just a few times. The rearrangement links TRBV19 to TRBJ2-3; 9 positions match TRBD2. V was pared by 4 bases and J by 2 bases, with 10 bases of the junction left unmatched. The CDR3 is 17 residues long. Germline V CDR1 and CDR2: LNHDA, SQIVND (reference sequence). The CDR3 nucleotides read TGTGCCAGTAGTACCTCCCTTCTAGCGGGGTCCACAGATACGCAGTATTTT. Protein: CASSTSLLAGSTDTQYF.

This clonotype was recorded only once. Since a much larger clone is just one base distant, this may be a read error. The J gene is TRBJ2-1, the V gene TRBV9; 7 bases align to TRBD2. V dropped 0 bases and J dropped 6; count of bases not matched to a gene: 9. CDR3 size: 16 residues. The germline gives CDR1 SGDLS, CDR2 YYNGEE. The CDR3 here is CASSVGPLRGSNEQFF. The CDR3 coding sequence is TGTGCCAGCAGCGTAGGCCCTTTGCGGGGGTCCAATGAGCAGTTCTTC.

Written as DNA, the CDR3 is TGTGCCAGCAGCCTGGGACTAGCGGGGGTACAGGAGCAGTTCTTC. Translation: CASSLGLAGVQEQFF. The chain recombines TRBV5-6 with TRBJ2-1; 14 positions agree with TRBD2. The CDR3 runs to 15 residues. Germline V gene data show CDR1 as SGHDT and CDR2 as YYEEEE. The ends lost 4 bases at V and 10 bases at J; junction bases unmatched: 7.

This chain connects TRBV9 to TRBJ2-2, with TRBD2 identical over 9 bases. The CDR3 contains 17 residues. Germline CDR1 reads SGDLS; CDR2 reads YYNGEE. With V trimmed by 0 bases and J by 4 bases, 7 bases remained unmatched. The CDR3: CASSVDPSGEITGELFF. CDR3 sequence (DNA): TGTGCCAGCAGCGTAGACCCTAGCGGGGAGATCACCGGGGAGCTGTTTTTT.

This clonotype was picked up a small number of times. The rearrangement uses TRBV11-1 and TRBJ1-6; D call uncertain. CDR3 length: 13 residues. Germline assignment: CDR1 SGHAT and CDR2 FQDESV (reference sequence). V lost 4 bases, J lost 8 bases, and 9 bases lay in between. This CDR3 reads CASSSVRDSPLHF. CDR3 sequence (DNA): TGTGCCAGCAGCTCAGTCCGGGATTCACCCCTCCACTTT.

The CDR3, as DNA: TGTGCCAGCCGCCGATCGACAGGGTCTAACTATGGCTACACCTTC. Protein product: CASRRSTGSNYGYTF. The genes are TRBV6-4 and TRBJ1-2; 7 bases are a match to TRBD1. There are 15 residues in the CDR3. Losses at the gene ends were 8 bases for V and 0 bases for J; bases not matched to a gene: 9. Germline V gives CDR1 MRHNA, CDR2 SNTAGT.

V and J are TRBV7-2 and TRBJ2-7; TRBD2 matches 7 bases. Germline trimming cut 2 bases from V and 1 base from J; bases unmatched to any gene: 2. CDR1 and CDR2 (germline): SGHTA, FQGNSA. The CDR3 runs 14 residues. The CDR3 here is CASSLLAESYEQYF. The DNA of the CDR3 is TGTGCCAGCAGCTTACTAGCGGAATCCTACGAGCAGTACTTC.

The sample holds many counts of this clonotype. CDR3: CASSEGQGYQPQHF. The DNA of the CDR3 is TGCGCCAGCAGCGAGGGACAGGGGTATCAGCCCCAGCATTTT. The gene calls are TRBV10-1 and TRBJ1-5; 10 bases fit TRBD1. CDR1 is WNHNN, CDR2 SYGVQD, per germline (reference sequence). V trimming: 6 bases; J trimming: 5 bases; junction bases outside the gene matches: 4. The CDR3 consists of 14 residues.

The rearrangement links TRBV9 to TRBJ2-7; 13 positions match TRBD2. The CDR3 runs to 15 residues. Germline V CDR1 and CDR2: SGDLS, YYNGEE. V trimming: 2 bases; J trimming: 3 bases; junction bases outside the gene matches: 2. The CDR3 here is CASSVTSGGIYEQYF. In nucleotides, the CDR3 is TGTGCCAGCAGCGTGACTAGCGGGGGGATCTACGAGCAGTACTTC.

This sequence joins TRBV4-1 and TRBJ1-1; D gene ambiguous. With 1 base removed from V and 0 bases from J, the gap between germline ends came to 6 bases. Germline CDR1 reads MGHRA; CDR2 reads YSYEKL. This CDR3 region has 14 residues. The CDR3 region is CASSQVRVNTEAFF. Here the CDR3 DNA reads TGCGCCAGCAGCCAAGTCCGGGTGAACACTGAAGCTTTCTTT.

This clonotype has ten or more counts. The genes are TRBV20-1 and TRBJ1-5; 8 bases line up with TRBD1. Trimming removed 0 bases from V and 8 bases from J; junction bases left unmatched: 6. The CDR3 contains 14 residues. Germline V gene sequence: CDR1 DFQATT, CDR2 SNEGSKA (reference sequence). This CDR3 reads CSARDNRGGEPQHF. Here the CDR3 DNA reads TGCAGTGCTAGAGATAACAGGGGGGGGGAGCCCCAGCATTTT.

The chain links TRBV20-1 to TRBJ2-7, with TRBD2 as a possible D gene (6 bases). Germline CDR1 reads DFQATT; CDR2 reads SNEGSKA (reference sequence). The V end was cut by 0 bases, the J end by 2 bases, with 11 bases between. The CDR3 extends over 14 amino acids. This chain's CDR3 is CSARDLREPYEQYV. CDR3 nucleotide sequence: TGCAGTGCTAGAGATTTACGGGAGCCCTACGAGCAGTACGTC.

This clonotype has a handful of counts. The chain links TRBV28 to TRBJ1-5; weak D call: TRBD1 (5 bases). Germline V CDR1 and CDR2: MDHEN, SYDVKM. This CDR3 spans 17 amino acids. Trimming took off 6 bases at V and 2 bases at J, with 20 bases between the two ends. DNA of the CDR3: TGTGCCAGCAGCCCATCCACGCCCGAAGGGGGCAATCAGCCCCAGCATTTT. This gives the protein CASSPSTPEGGNQPQHF.

This clonotype has only a few counts. This chain joins TRBV11-2 and TRBJ1-2; 9 bases match TRBD1. Germline trimming cut 5 bases from V and 6 bases from J; bases unmatched to any gene: 10. Germline V gene data show CDR1 as SGHAT and CDR2 as FQNNGV. The CDR3 sequence is 15 residues long. CDR3 sequence reads: CASSARQGEENGYTF. The DNA of the CDR3 is TGTGCCAGCAGCGCTCGACAGGGGGAGGAGAATGGCTACACCTTC.

The chain has TRBV7-3 and TRBJ2-2, with TRBD2 as a possible D gene (6 bases). Germline V gene sequence: CDR1 SGHTA, CDR2 FQGTGA. V was clipped by 2 bases and J by 3 bases, with 19 bases between them. The CDR3 consists of 18 residues. The CDR3 is CASSLPLGGNRDTGELFF. The CDR3 DNA reads TGTGCCAGCAGCTTACCTCTCGGAGGGAATAGAGACACCGGGGAGCTGTTTTTT.

This clonotype was seen only a few times. The chain uses TRBV4-3 and TRBJ2-7, with D maybe TRBD2 (6 bases). V was cut by 0 bases and J by 3 bases, with 12 bases left in between. The CDR3 consists of 15 residues. The germline V gene has CDR1 LGHNA and CDR2 YSLEER. CDR3 protein: CASSQDGGSGYEQYF. The CDR3, as DNA: TGCGCCAGCAGCCAAGATGGAGGTAGCGGCTACGAGCAGTACTTC.